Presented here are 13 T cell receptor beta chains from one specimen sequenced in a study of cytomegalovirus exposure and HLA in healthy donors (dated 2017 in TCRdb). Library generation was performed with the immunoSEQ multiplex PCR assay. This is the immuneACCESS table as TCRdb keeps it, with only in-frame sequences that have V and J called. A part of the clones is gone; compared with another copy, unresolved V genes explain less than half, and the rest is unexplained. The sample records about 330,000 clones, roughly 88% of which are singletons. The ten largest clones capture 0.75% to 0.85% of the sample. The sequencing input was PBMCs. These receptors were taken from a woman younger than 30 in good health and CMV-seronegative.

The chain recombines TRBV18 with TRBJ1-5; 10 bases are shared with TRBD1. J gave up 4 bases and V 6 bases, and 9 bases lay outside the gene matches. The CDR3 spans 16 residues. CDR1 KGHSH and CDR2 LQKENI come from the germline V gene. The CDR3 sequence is CASSTGRDRGNQPQHF. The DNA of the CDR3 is TGTGCCAGCTCGACCGGGCGGGACAGGGGAAATCAGCCCCAGCATTTT.

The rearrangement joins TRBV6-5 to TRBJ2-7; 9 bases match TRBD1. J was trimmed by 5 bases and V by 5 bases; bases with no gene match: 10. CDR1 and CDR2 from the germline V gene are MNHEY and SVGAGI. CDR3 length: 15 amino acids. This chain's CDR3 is CASSRRGQGTDEQYF. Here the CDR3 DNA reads TGTGCCAGCAGTCGCCGGGGACAGGGAACCGACGAGCAGTACTTC.

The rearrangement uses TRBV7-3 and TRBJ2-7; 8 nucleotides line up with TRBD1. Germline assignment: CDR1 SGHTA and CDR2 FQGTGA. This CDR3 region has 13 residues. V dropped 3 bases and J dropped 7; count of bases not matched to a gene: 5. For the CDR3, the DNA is TGTGCCAGCAGCTTTGACAGGGGAAGGGAGCAGTACTTC. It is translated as CASSFDRGREQYF.

The CDR3 spells CSVWGQGEKRGNTIYF. The CDR3 coding sequence is TGCAGCGTTTGGGGACAGGGAGAGAAGAGGGGAAACACCATATATTTT. The rearrangement uses TRBV29-1 and TRBJ1-3; 9 nucleotides align to TRBD1. The CDR3 loop spans 16 amino acids. V was clipped by 5 bases and J by 4 bases; unmatched bases: 12. Germline CDR1 and CDR2: SQVTM and ANQGSEA.

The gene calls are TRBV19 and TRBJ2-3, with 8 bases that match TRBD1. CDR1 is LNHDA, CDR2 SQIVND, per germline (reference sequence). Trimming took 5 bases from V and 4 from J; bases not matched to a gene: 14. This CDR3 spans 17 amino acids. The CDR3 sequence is CASSYDRGAHRADTQYF. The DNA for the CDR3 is TGTGCCAGTAGTTACGACAGGGGCGCGCATCGGGCAGATACGCAGTATTTT.

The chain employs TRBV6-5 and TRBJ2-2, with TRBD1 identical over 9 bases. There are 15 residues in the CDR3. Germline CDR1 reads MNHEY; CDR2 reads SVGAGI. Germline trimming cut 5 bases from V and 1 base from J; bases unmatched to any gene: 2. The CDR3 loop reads CASSPGQGNTGELFF. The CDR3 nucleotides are TGTGCCAGCAGTCCGGGACAGGGGAACACCGGGGAGCTGTTTTTT.

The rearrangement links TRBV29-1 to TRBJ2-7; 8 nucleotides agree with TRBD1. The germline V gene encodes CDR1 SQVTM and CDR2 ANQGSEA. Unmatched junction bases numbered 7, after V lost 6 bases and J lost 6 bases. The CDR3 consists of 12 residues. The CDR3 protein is CSVTGQASEQYF. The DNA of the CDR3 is TGCAGCGTGACGGGACAGGCCAGCGAGCAGTACTTC.

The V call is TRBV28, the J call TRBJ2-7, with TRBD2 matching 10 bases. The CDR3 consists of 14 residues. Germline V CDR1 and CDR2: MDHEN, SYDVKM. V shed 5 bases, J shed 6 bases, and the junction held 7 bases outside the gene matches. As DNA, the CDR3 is TGTGCCAGCAGTCTAGCGGGAGTGTTCCCCGAGCAGTACTTC. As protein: CASSLAGVFPEQYF.

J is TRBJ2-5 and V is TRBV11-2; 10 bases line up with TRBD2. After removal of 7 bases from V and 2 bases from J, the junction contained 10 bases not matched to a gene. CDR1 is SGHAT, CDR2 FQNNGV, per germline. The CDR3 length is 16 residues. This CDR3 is CASKPPGAGGQETQYF. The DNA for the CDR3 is TGTGCCAGCAAGCCCCCCGGAGCGGGAGGGCAAGAGACCCAGTACTTC.

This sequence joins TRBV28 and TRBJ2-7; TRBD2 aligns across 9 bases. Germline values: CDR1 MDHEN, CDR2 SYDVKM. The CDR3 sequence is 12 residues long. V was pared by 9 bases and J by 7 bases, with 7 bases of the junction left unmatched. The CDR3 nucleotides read TGTGCCAGTGGGAGCGGGGGGCGGGAGCAGTACTTC. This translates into CASGSGGREQYF.

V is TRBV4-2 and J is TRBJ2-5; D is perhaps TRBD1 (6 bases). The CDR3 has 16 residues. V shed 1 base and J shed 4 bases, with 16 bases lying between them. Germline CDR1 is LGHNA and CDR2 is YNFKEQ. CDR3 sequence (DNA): TGTGCCAGCAGCCAAGTGTGGGGGCCCGGCCTAGAGACCCAGTACTTC. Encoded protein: CASSQVWGPGLETQYF.

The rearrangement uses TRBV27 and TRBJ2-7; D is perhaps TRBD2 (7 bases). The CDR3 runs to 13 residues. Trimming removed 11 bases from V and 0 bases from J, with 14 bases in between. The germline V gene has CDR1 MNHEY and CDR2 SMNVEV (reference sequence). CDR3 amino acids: CAAGRGASYEQYF. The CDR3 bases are TGTGCCGCCGGTCGGGGGGCCTCCTACGAGCAGTACTTC.

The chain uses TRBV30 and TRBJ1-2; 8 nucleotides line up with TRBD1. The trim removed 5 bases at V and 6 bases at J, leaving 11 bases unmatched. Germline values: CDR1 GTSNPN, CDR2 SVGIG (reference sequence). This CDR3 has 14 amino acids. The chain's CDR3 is CAWGSPSTGDGYTF. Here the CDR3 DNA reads TGTGCCTGGGGTTCCCCCTCGACAGGGGATGGCTACACCTTC.